Here is one T cell receptor (beta chain) with its context. Its antigen is currently unknown. The sample originates from a study of Tregs in tolerant kidney transplant recipients. Study-wide points: The most relevant donor-specific Treg TCRbeta repertoire apparently came from expansion with activated donor B cells. Findings come from small patient numbers and require larger validation.

Germline V gene sequence: CDR1 DFQATT, CDR2 SNEGSKA (reference sequence). Trimming removed 1 base from V and 11 bases from J, with 2 bases in between. This CDR3 contains 8 residues. CD4+CD25+CD127- Tregs, CD4+CD25- non-Tregs, CD4 and CD8 cells were sorted. The protocol was immunoSEQ multiplex PCR, while the TCRdb copy is restricted to in-frame clones and leaves out a portion. The data hold about 240,000 clones, with 80% to 85% observed a single time. The source of this sequence is a human donor in good health. Sequenced input: CD4+ T cells from blood. This chain connects TRBV20-1 to TRBJ1-1; D is ambiguous. The CDR3 reads CSARGAFF. The DNA for the CDR3 is TGCAGTGCTAGAGGGGCTTTCTTT.